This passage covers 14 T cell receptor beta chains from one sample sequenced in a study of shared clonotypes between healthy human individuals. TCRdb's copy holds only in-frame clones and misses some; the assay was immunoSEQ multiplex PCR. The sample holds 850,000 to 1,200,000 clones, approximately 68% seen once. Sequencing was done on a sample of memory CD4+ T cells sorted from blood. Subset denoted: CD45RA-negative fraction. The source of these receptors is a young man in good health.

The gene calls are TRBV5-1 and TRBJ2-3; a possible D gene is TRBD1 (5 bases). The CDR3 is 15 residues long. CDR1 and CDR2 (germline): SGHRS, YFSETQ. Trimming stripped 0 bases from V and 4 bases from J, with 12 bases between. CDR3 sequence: CASSLEGIGADTQYF. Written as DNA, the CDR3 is TGCGCCAGCAGCTTGGAGGGGATCGGAGCAGATACGCAGTATTTT. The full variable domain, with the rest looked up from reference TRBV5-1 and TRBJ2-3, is KAGVTQTPRYLIKTRGQQVTLSCSPISGHRSVSWYQQTPGQGLQFLFEYFSETQRNKGNFPGRFSGRQFSNSRSEMNVSTLELGDSALYLCASSLEGIGADTQYFGPGTRLTVL.

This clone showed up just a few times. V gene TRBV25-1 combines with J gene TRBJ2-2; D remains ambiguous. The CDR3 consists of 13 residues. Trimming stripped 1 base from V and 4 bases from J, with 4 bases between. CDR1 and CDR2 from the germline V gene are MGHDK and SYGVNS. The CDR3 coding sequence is TGTGCCAGCAGTGAATTTGGCACCGGGGAGCTGTTTTTT. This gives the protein CASSEFGTGELFF.

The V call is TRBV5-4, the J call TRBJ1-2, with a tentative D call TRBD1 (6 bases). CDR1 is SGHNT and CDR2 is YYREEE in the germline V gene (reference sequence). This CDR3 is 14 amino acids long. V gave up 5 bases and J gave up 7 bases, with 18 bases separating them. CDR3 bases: TGTGCCAGCAGGGGCGTCGGTCAGGGGCCTGGCTACACCTTC. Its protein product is CASRGVGQGPGYTF.

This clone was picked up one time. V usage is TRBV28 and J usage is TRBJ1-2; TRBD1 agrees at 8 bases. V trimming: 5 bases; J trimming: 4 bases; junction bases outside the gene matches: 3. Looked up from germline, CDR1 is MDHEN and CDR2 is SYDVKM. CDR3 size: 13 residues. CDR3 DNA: TGTGCCAGCAGTCGGACAGGGCTCTATGGCTACACCTTC. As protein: CASSRTGLYGYTF.

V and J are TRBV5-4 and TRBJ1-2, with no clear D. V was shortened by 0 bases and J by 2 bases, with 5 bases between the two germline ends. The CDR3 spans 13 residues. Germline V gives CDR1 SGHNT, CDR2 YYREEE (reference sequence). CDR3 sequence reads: CASSLEANYGYTF. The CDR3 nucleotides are TGTGCCAGCAGCTTGGAGGCGAACTATGGCTACACCTTC. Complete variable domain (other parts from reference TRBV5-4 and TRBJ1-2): ETGVTQSPTHLIKTRGQQVTLRCSSQSGHNTVSWYQQALGQGPQFIFQYYREEENGRGNFPPRFSGLQFPNYSSELNVNALELDDSALYLCASSLEANYGYTFGSGTRLTVV.

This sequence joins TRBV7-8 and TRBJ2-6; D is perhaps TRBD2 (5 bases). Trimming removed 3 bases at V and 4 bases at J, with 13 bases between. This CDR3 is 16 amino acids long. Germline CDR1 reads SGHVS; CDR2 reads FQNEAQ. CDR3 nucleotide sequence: TGTGCCAGCAGCTTCCGGGGATCTAGGGGGGCCAACGTCCTGACTTTC. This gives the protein CASSFRGSRGANVLTF.

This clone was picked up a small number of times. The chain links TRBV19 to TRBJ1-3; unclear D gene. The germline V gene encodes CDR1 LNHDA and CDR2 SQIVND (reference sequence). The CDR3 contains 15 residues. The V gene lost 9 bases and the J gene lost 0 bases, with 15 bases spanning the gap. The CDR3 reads CASQRLESSGNTIYF. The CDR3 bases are TGTGCCAGCCAGCGACTCGAGAGCTCTGGAAACACCATATATTTT.

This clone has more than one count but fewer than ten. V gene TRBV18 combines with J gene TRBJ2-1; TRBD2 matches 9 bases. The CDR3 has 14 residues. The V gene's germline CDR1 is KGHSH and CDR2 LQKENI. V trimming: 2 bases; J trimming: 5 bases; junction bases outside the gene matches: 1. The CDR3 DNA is TGTGCCAGCTCACCATGGACTAGCGACAATGAGCAGTTCTTC. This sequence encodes CASSPWTSDNEQFF.

The CDR3 spells CASSLRLGTSDQETQYF. In DNA form, the CDR3 reads TGCGCCAGCAGCTTGAGGCTCGGGACTAGCGATCAAGAGACCCAGTACTTC. This chain joins TRBV5-1 and TRBJ2-5; 10 bases are a match to TRBD2. The CDR3 extends over 17 amino acids. V lost 1 base, J lost 2 bases, and 8 bases stayed unmatched. Per the germline V gene, CDR1 is SGHRS and CDR2 is YFSETQ.

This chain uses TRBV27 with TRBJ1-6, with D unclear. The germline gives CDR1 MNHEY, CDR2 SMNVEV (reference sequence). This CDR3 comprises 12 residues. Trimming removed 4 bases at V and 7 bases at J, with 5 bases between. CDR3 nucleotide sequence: TGTGCCAGCAGTTACAGCAATTCACCCCTCCACTTT. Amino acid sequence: CASSYSNSPLHF.

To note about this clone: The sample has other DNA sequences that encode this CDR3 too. The CDR3 here is CASSLALNQPQHF. The DNA for the CDR3 is TGTGCCAGCAGCTTGGCCCTCAATCAGCCCCAGCATTTT. V gene TRBV11-2 combines with J gene TRBJ1-5; D not certain. CDR1 and CDR2 from the germline V gene are SGHAT and FQNNGV. This CDR3 comprises 13 residues. V was pared by 3 bases and J by 3 bases, with 6 bases between.

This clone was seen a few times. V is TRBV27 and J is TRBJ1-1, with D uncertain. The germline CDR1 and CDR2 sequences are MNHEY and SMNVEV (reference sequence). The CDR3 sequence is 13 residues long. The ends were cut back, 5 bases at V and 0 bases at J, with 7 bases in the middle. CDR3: CASSLYLNTEAFF. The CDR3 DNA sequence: TGTGCCAGCAGTCTATATCTGAACACTGAAGCTTTCTTT.

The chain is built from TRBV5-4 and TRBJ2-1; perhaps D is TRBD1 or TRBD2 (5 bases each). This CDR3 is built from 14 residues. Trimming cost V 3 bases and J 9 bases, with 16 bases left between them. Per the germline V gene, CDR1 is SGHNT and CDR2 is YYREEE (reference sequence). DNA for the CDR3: TGTGCCAGCAGCTCACCCGGGACGCAACGTGAGCAGTTCTTC. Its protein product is CASSSPGTQREQFF.

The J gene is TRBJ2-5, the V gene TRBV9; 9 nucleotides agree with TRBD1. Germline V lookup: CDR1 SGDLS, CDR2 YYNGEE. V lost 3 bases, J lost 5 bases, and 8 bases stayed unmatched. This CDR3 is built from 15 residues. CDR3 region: CASSGATGGWETQYF. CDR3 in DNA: TGTGCCAGCAGCGGAGCGACAGGGGGGTGGGAGACCCAGTACTTC.